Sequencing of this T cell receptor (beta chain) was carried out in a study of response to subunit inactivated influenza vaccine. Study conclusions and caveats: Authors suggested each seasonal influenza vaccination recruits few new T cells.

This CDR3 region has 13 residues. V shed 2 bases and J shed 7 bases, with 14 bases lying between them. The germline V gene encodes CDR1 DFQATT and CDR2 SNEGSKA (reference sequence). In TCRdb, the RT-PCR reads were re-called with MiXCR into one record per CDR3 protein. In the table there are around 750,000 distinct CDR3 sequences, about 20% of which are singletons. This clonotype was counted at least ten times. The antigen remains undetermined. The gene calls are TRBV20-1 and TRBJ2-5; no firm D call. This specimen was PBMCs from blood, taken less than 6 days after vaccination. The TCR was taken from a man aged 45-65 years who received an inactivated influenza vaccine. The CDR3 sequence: CSARNPTQRTQYF. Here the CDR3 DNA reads TGCAGTGCTAGAAACCCAACCCAGCGGACCCAGTACTTC.